This record concerns one T cell receptor beta chain sequence. The target antigen is unknown. The V gene lost 0 bases and the J gene lost 1 base, with 9 bases spanning the gap. The germline V gene has CDR1 ENHRY and CDR2 SYGVKD. CDR3 length equals 15 residues. 5'RACE template switching generated TCR cDNA, adding a universal primer site and UMIs. MiXCR, run by TCRdb on the 5' RACE reads, gives a single entry per CDR3 protein. This repertoire shows 250,000 or so distinct CDR3 sequences, about 7% found once; its top ten account for 0.65% to 0.9%. The sample is drawn from a study of T cells after yellow fever vaccination. Study observations and caveats: Most clones from primary vaccination were detected again post-booster (around 95% CD4, more than 85% CD8).

This chain links TRBV10-3 with TRBJ1-1; maybe TRBD1 (5 bases). The clonotype originates from a man aged 30-40 years who received the YFV17D yellow fever vaccine. The input for sequencing was CD4+ T cells sorted from PBMCs, taken 15 days after the yellow fever booster vaccination. CDR3 residues: CAISESRAGNTEAFF. The CDR3 DNA reads as TGTGCCATCAGTGAGTCCAGGGCCGGGAACACTGAAGCTTTCTTT.